These 10 T cell receptor beta chains were all obtained from the same sample, sequenced in a study of graft-versus-host responses after intestinal transplantation. TCRdb's table, derived via immunoSEQ multiplex PCR, lists solely in-frame clones and lacks some. The sample gives 40,000 or so clones, roughly four fifths of which show up once; roughly 3.6% is in the top ten. The sample in question was PBMCs, obtained about 990 days after transplant. Source of these receptors: a human patient who received an intestinal transplant, so some T cells may come from the graft donor.

This chain joins TRBV2 and TRBJ1-1, with D unclear. Germline V lookup: CDR1 SNHLY, CDR2 FYNNEI. CDR3 length: 14 residues. Trimming shortened V by 6 bases and J by 4 bases, and 15 bases separated the two germline ends. The CDR3 spells CASRGGLLGTEAFF. The CDR3 nucleotides are TGTGCCAGCAGAGGCGGGCTGTTAGGCACTGAAGCTTTCTTT.

The chain is built from TRBV28 and TRBJ1-1, with 7 bases that match TRBD1. This CDR3 comprises 14 residues. In germline, CDR1 is MDHEN, CDR2 SYDVKM. The ends lost 3 bases at V and 1 base at J; junction bases unmatched: 2. The CDR3 region has the DNA TGTGCCAGCAGTTTGACAGGGCCGAACACTGAAGCTTTCTTT. Protein product: CASSLTGPNTEAFF. Combining the CDR3 with reference TRBV28 and TRBJ1-1 gives the whole variable domain DVKVTQSSRYLVKRTGEKVFLECVQDMDHENMFWYRQDPGLGLRLIYFSYDVKMKEKGDIPEGYSVSREKKERFSLILESASTNQTSMYLCASSLTGPNTEAFFGQGTRLTVV.

V usage is TRBV5-1 and J usage is TRBJ2-7, with 8 positions matching TRBD2. Germline V gene data show CDR1 as SGHRS and CDR2 as YFSETQ. The CDR3 spans 14 residues. J lost 5 bases, V lost 3 bases, and 7 bases had no gene match. The chain's CDR3 is CASSSGGEHHEQYF. CDR3 coding DNA: TGCGCCAGCAGCTCGGGGGGGGAGCACCACGAGCAGTACTTC.

This clone occurred once. The rearrangement uses TRBV5-4 and TRBJ2-7; possibly TRBD1 for D (5 bases). The germline CDR1 and CDR2 sequences are SGHNT and YYREEE (reference sequence). V was clipped by 0 bases and J by 5 bases, with 15 bases between them. CDR3 size: 15 residues. CDR3 DNA sequence: TGTGCCAGCAGCTTGGAGGGGCCCAGAAGCAACGAGCAGTACTTC. This sequence encodes CASSLEGPRSNEQYF.

The V and J genes are TRBV27 and TRBJ1-2; 7 bases match TRBD1. Unmatched junction bases numbered 12, after V lost 5 bases and J lost 6 bases. The CDR3 is made up of 15 amino acids. Germline CDR1 is MNHEY and CDR2 is SMNVEV (reference sequence). The CDR3 region is CASSPLKQGNNGYTF. CDR3 nucleotides: TGTGCCAGCAGTCCCCTTAAACAGGGGAATAATGGCTACACCTTC.

V gene TRBV5-8 combines with J gene TRBJ1-2; 11 bases are a match to TRBD1. The germline gives CDR1 SGHTS, CDR2 YDEGEE. The CDR3 runs 16 residues. Unmatched junction bases numbered 7, after V lost 3 bases and J lost 3 bases. CDR3 coding DNA: TGTGCCAGCAGCTCCGTGGGACAGGGGGAAGACTATGGCTACACCTTC. Translation gives CASSSVGQGEDYGYTF.

The chain uses TRBV11-1 and TRBJ2-2; 9 nucleotides align to TRBD1. Germline V gene lookup returns CDR1 SGHAT and CDR2 FQDESV (reference sequence). Trimming cost V 1 base and J 7 bases; bases outside gene matches: 10. This CDR3 spans 17 amino acids. The CDR3 DNA follows: TGTGCCAGCAGCTTAGGCCGCGGGACAGGGAAGGGCGGGGAGCTGTTTTTT. Its protein product is CASSLGRGTGKGGELFF.

This clone occurred once. J is TRBJ2-2 and V is TRBV5-1, with TRBD1 matching over 10 bases. V trimming: 2 bases; J trimming: 6 bases; junction bases outside the gene matches: 4. Germline V gives CDR1 SGHRS, CDR2 YFSETQ. The CDR3 covers 15 residues. CDR3 DNA: TGCGCCAGCAGCTTCCGGGACAGGGGTTCCGGGGAGCTGTTTTTT. This encodes CASSFRDRGSGELFF.

The chain couples TRBV19 to TRBJ2-2, with D perhaps given as TRBD1 or TRBD2 (6 bases each). From germline, CDR1 is LNHDA and CDR2 SQIVND (reference sequence). This CDR3 comprises 16 residues. V lost 2 bases to trimming and J lost 4 bases, with 14 bases between them. The CDR3 bases are TGTGCCAGTAGTATAATCCCGGGGGCGGGCACCGGGGAGCTGTTTTTT. This codes for CASSIIPGAGTGELFF.

The chain links TRBV19 to TRBJ2-5, with a tentative D call TRBD1 (5 bases). The germline V and J ends were trimmed by 6 bases and 5 bases, with 16 bases remaining between them. CDR1 and CDR2 (germline): LNHDA, SQIVND (reference sequence). The CDR3 has 14 residues. CDR3 DNA sequence: TGTGCCAGTAGCCGCACCAGGGATGGGGAGACCCAGTACTTC. It is translated as CASSRTRDGETQYF.